This paragraph reports one T cell receptor beta chain. The record originates from a study of T-cell reconstitution after alpha-beta-depleted transplantation in children. Preparation of the TCRbeta library was carried out with unique molecular identifiers. Each CDR3 protein gets one entry after TCRdb re-called the PCR reads with MiXCR. The table includes 420,000 or so distinct CDR3 sequences, approximately 10% detected once. The CDR3 length is 16 residues. With V trimmed by 0 bases and J by 3 bases, 6 bases remained unmatched. CDR1 LGHNA and CDR2 YSLEER come from the germline V gene. The chain joins TRBV4-3 to TRBJ1-1; 8 positions agree with TRBD1. This clonotype was sampled from a human donor who donated a stem cell graft to a child with acute myeloid leukemia. Sequencing used PBMCs from the stem cell graft donor, obtained from the stem cell graft. The CDR3 region has the DNA TGCGCCAGCAGCCAAGATTTTACAGGGGGGGACACTGAAGCTTTCTTT. Translation: CASSQDFTGGDTEAFF.